The 17 T cell receptor beta chains below come from one sample, sequenced in a study of CD8 T cells in Susac syndrome. Random hexamers were used to reverse transcribe an amount of about 0.45 to 1 ug RNA. A single record per CDR3 protein comes from TCRdb applying MiXCR to the immunoSEQ multiplex PCR reads. This repertoire shows 250,000 to 300,000 distinct CDR3 sequences, 65% to 90% found once; its top ten account for 0.21%. Sequenced: CD8+ T cells from PBMCs. The receptors stem from a human donor with multiple sclerosis.

CDR3 region: CATSGGGGSSYNEQFF. For the CDR3, the DNA is TGTGCCACCAGTGGTGGTGGGGGATCCTCCTACAATGAGCAGTTCTTC. The chain uses TRBV24-1 and TRBJ2-1, with D possibly being TRBD1 or TRBD2 (5 bases each). Trimming took off 5 bases at V and 0 bases at J, with 13 bases between the two ends. The CDR3 is 16 amino acids. Germline CDR1 and CDR2: KGHDR and SFDVKD.

This rearrangement joins TRBV21-1 to TRBJ2-7; the DNA was not used to check the table's D call, TRBD2. TRBV21-1 is described as a pseudogene. CDR3 length equals 18 residues. The CDR3 is CASSKTTSGRVSRREQYF. The CDR3 nucleotides are TGTGCCAGCAGCAAAACGACTAGCGGGAGGGTCTCGCGCCGCGAGCAGTACTTC.

CDR3 sequence (DNA): TGCGCCAGCAGCCAAGATCGGGACATAGGAGACATTCAGTACTTC. Translation: CASSQDRDIGDIQYF. V gene TRBV4-3 combines with J gene TRBJ2-4, with D possibly TRBD1 on 6 matching bases. Trimming left V 0 bases short and J 8 bases short, with 14 bases between. Germline CDR1 reads LGHNA; CDR2 reads YSLEER. The CDR3 covers 15 residues.

This sequence joins TRBV7-9 and TRBJ2-7, with no clear D. Germline V gives CDR1 SEHNR, CDR2 FQNEAQ (reference sequence). V was clipped by 4 bases and J by 0 bases, with 10 bases between them. This CDR3 is built from 14 residues. CDR3 nucleotides: TGTGCCAGCAGCTCCCCAGGTTACTCCTACGAGCAGTACTTC. Protein sequence: CASSSPGYSYEQYF.

The rearrangement joins TRBV29-1 to TRBJ1-1; perhaps TRBD1 as D (6 bases). The V gene's germline CDR1 is SQVTM and CDR2 ANQGSEA. The ends were cut back, 5 bases at V and 3 bases at J, with 10 bases in the middle. The CDR3 sequence is 12 residues long. CDR3: CSVQTGYTEAFF. The CDR3 DNA reads as TGCAGCGTTCAGACAGGCTACACTGAAGCTTTCTTT.

This chain connects TRBV19 to TRBJ2-3; weak D call: TRBD2 (7 bases). The CDR3 totals 13 residues. Trimming took off 3 bases at V and 6 bases at J, with 10 bases between the two ends. Looked up from germline, CDR1 is LNHDA and CDR2 is SQIVND (reference sequence). Here the CDR3 DNA reads TGTGCCAGTAGTATCGGGGGGCCGGATACGCAGTATTTT. Translation gives CASSIGGPDTQYF.

J is TRBJ2-7 and V is TRBV10-3; 7 bases are a match to TRBD1. V shed 4 bases, J shed 0 bases, and the junction held 0 bases outside the gene matches. The V gene's germline CDR1 is ENHRY and CDR2 SYGVKD. The CDR3 contains 13 residues. Here the CDR3 reads CAISAGGSYEQYF. The CDR3 DNA sequence: TGTGCCATCAGTGCAGGGGGCTCCTACGAGCAGTACTTC.

This clonotype was detected only once. V usage is TRBV3-1 and J usage is TRBJ2-1, with 14 bases lining up with TRBD2. CDR1 and CDR2 from the germline V gene are LGHDT and YNNKEL (reference sequence). V lost 0 bases and J lost 16; bases outside the gene matches: 11. The CDR3 consists of 16 residues. The CDR3: CASSQDQTGLAGVGFF. The CDR3, as DNA: TGTGCCAGCAGCCAAGATCAGACGGGACTAGCGGGAGTAGGTTTCTTC.

The chain joins TRBV20-1 to TRBJ1-1; 8 positions agree with TRBD1. Germline V lookup: CDR1 DFQATT, CDR2 SNEGSKA (reference sequence). The CDR3 is 14 amino acids. V lost 3 bases and J lost 5; bases outside the gene matches: 8. The CDR3 sequence is CSARLYRGETEAFF. Here the CDR3 DNA reads TGCAGTGCTAGGTTGTACAGGGGGGAAACTGAAGCTTTCTTT.

The chain recombines TRBV9 with TRBJ2-3; D might be TRBD2 (6 bases). Per the germline V gene, CDR1 is SGDLS and CDR2 is YYNGEE. V lost 0 bases to trimming and J lost 2 bases, with 16 bases between them. There are 17 residues in the CDR3. In nucleotides, the CDR3 is TGTGCCAGCAGCGTAGGCGGTCGGGGACTCATCACAGATACGCAGTATTTT. Translation: CASSVGGRGLITDTQYF.

This rearrangement joins TRBV5-1 to TRBJ2-1, with D tentatively TRBD1 (6 bases). V lost 1 base and J 2 bases, leaving 13 bases between the germline ends. CDR1 and CDR2 from the germline V gene are SGHRS and YFSETQ. The length of the CDR3 is 16 residues. The CDR3 is CASSLTAQGTYNEQFF. CDR3 in DNA: TGCGCCAGCAGCTTGACGGCGCAGGGGACCTACAATGAGCAGTTCTTC.

V gene TRBV6-5 combines with J gene TRBJ2-2; 7 bases match TRBD1. Germline CDR1 is MNHEY and CDR2 is SVGAGI. This CDR3 region has 15 residues. With 3 bases clipped from V and 1 base from J, the junction kept 2 bases outside the gene matches. Written as DNA, the CDR3 is TGTGCCAGCAGTTATCGGACAGGGAACACCGGGGAGCTGTTTTTT. Translated, it gives CASSYRTGNTGELFF.

The chain joins TRBV29-1 to TRBJ2-7, with D perhaps matching TRBD2 (6 bases). V lost 2 bases and J 3 bases, leaving 17 bases between the germline ends. This CDR3 is 15 amino acids long. Germline assignment: CDR1 SQVTM and CDR2 ANQGSEA. The CDR3 sequence is CSVEWGSVGGYEQYF. The CDR3 DNA sequence: TGCAGCGTTGAATGGGGAAGTGTGGGGGGCTACGAGCAGTACTTC.

The V and J genes are TRBV2 and TRBJ2-7; the match to TRBD2 covers 7 bases. CDR1 is SNHLY, CDR2 FYNNEI, per germline. The CDR3 consists of 15 residues. V lost 8 bases, J lost 2 bases, and 12 bases stayed unmatched. The CDR3 bases are TGTGCCAGCTTGAGGGCGGCTAGCGGCGCCTACGAGCAGTACTTC. The encoded protein is CASLRAASGAYEQYF.

The table lists this clonotype with a few counts. This sequence joins TRBV28 and TRBJ1-5; D is unresolved. The CDR3 is made up of 11 amino acids. Trimming removed 2 bases at V and 8 bases at J, with 4 bases between. Germline CDR1 and CDR2: MDHEN and SYDVKM. CDR3 loop: CASSLGEPQHF. The CDR3 DNA is TGTGCCAGCAGTTTAGGGGAGCCCCAGCATTTT. The variable domain in full, with the rest retrieved from reference TRBV28 and TRBJ1-5, is DVKVTQSSRYLVKRTGEKVFLECVQDMDHENMFWYRQDPGLGLRLIYFSYDVKMKEKGDIPEGYSVSREKKERFSLILESASTNQTSMYLCASSLGEPQHFGDGTRLSIL.

The chain uses TRBV28 and TRBJ2-7; the D gene is possibly TRBD2 (6 bases). CDR1 MDHEN and CDR2 SYDVKM come from the germline V gene. V dropped 5 bases and J dropped 3 bases, with 11 bases sitting between them. The CDR3 is 13 amino acids. The CDR3 DNA is TGTGCCAGCAGTGTCCCCGGGGGCTACGAGCAGTACTTC. Translating gives CASSVPGGYEQYF.

The chain carries TRBV4-1 and TRBJ2-1; 10 nucleotides line up with TRBD2. After removal of 4 bases from V and 4 bases from J, the junction contained 7 bases not matched to a gene. Germline V gives CDR1 MGHRA, CDR2 YSYEKL. The CDR3 covers 16 residues. The CDR3 bases are TGCGCCAGCAGCCCCCTAGCGGGAGATAATTACAATGAGCAGTTCTTC. This codes for CASSPLAGDNYNEQFF.